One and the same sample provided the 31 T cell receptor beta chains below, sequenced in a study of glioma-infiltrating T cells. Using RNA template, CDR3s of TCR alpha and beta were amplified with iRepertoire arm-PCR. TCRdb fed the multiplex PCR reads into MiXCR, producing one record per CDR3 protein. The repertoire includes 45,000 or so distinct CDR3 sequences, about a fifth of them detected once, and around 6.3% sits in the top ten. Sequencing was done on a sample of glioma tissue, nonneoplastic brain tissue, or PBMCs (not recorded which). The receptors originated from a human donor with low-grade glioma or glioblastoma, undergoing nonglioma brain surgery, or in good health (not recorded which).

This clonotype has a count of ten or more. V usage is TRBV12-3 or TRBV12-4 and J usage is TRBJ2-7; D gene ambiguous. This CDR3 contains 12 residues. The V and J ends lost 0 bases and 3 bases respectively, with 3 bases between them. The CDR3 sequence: CASSLALYEQYF. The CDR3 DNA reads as TGTGCCAGCAGTTTAGCTCTCTACGAGCAGTACTTC.

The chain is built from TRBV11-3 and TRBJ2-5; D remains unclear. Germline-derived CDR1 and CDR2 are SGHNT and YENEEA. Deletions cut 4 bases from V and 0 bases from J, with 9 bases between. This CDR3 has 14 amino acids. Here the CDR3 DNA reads TGTGCCAGCAGCTCCCAAGACAACCAAGAGACCCAGTACTTC. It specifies CASSSQDNQETQYF.

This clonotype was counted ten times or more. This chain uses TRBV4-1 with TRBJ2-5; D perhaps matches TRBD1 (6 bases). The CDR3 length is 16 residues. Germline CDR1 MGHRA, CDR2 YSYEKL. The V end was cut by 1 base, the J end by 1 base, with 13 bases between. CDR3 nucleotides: TGCGCCAGCAGCCAAGCTGGGACACCTCTCCAAGAGACCCAGTACTTC. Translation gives CASSQAGTPLQETQYF.

The CDR3 protein is CSVVPTGVQETQYF. The DNA of the CDR3 is TGCAGCGTTGTTCCGACAGGCGTCCAAGAGACCCAGTACTTC. V gene TRBV29-1 combines with J gene TRBJ2-5; possible D gene TRBD1, 6 bases. The length of the CDR3 is 14 residues. Trimming cost V 4 bases and J 1 base, with 13 bases left between them. Germline values: CDR1 SQVTM, CDR2 ANQGSEA.

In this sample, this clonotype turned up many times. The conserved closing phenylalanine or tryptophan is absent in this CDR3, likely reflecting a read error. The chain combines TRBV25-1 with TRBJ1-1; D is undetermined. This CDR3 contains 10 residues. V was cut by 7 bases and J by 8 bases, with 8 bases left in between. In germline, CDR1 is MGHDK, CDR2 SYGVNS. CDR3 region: CASKNGEAFS. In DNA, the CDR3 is TGTGCCAGCAAAAACGGGGAAGCTTTCTCC.

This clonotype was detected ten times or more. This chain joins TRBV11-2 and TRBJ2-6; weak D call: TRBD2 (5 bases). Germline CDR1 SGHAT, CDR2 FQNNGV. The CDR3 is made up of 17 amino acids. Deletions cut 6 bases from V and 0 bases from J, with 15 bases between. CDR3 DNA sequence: TGTGCCAGCAGTCCGATAGGACTTCTCTCTGGGGCCAACGTCCTGACTTTC. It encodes CASSPIGLLSGANVLTF.

In DNA, the CDR3 is TGTGCCGGCACCTCTCGGGGGATGAACACTGAAGCTTTCTTT. Translating it yields CAGTSRGMNTEAFF. V usage is TRBV5-4 and J usage is TRBJ1-1; TRBD1 might be the D (5 bases). Germline V gene sequence: CDR1 SGHNT, CDR2 YYREEE (reference sequence). V was clipped by 10 bases and J by 0 bases, with 16 bases between them. The CDR3 has 14 amino acids.

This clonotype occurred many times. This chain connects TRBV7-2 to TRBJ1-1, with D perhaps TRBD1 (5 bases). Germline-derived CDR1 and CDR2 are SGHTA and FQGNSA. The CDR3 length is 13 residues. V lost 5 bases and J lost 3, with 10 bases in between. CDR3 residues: CASSLDSYTEAFF. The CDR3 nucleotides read TGTGCCAGCAGCCTCGACAGTTACACTGAAGCTTTCTTT.

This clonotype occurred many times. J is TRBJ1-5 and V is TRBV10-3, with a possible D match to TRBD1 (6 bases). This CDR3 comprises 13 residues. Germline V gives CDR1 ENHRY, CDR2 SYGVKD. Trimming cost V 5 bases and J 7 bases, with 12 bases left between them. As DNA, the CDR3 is TGTGCCATCAGTCGGGACAACGAACAGCCCCAGCATTTT. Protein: CAISRDNEQPQHF.

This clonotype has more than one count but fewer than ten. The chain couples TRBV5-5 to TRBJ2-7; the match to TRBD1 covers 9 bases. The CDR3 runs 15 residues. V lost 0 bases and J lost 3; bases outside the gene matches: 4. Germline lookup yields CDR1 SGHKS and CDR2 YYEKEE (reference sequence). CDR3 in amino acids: CASSLAGQGLYEQYF. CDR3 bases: TGTGCCAGCAGCTTGGCGGGACAGGGTCTCTACGAGCAGTACTTC.

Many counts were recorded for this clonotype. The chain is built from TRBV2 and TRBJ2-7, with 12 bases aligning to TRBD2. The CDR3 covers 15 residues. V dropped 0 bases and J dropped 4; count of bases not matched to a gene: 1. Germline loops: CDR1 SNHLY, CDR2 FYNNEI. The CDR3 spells CASSEAGLAGYEQYF. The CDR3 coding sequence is TGTGCCAGCAGTGAAGCTGGACTAGCGGGGTACGAGCAGTACTTC.

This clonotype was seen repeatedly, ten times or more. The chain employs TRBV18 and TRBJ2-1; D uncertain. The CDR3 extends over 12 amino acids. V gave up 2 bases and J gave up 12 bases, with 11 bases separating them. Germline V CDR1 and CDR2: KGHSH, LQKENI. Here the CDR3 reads CASSPSNGMQFF. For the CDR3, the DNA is TGTGCCAGCTCACCAAGTAATGGGATGCAGTTCTTC.

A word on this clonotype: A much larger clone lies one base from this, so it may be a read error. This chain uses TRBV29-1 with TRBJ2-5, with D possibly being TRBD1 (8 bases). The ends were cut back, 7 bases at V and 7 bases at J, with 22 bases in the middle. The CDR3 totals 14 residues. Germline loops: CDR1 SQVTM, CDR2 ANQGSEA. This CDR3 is CSERRDRSGGTQYF. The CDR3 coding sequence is TGCAGCGAGCGAAGGGACAGGTCGGGAGGGACCCAGTACTTC.

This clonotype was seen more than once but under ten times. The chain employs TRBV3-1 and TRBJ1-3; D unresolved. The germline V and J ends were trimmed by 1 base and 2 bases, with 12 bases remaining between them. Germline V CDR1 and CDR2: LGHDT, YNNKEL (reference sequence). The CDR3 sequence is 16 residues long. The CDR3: CASSQGWRETGNTIYF. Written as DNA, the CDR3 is TGTGCCAGCAGCCAAGGCTGGAGGGAAACTGGAAACACCATATATTTT.

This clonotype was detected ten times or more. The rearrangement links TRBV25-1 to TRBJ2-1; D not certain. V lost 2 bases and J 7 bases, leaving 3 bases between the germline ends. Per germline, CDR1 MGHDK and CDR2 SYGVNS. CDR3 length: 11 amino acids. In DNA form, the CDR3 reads TGTGCCAGCAGTGAAGCTAATGAGCAGTTCTTC. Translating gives CASSEANEQFF.

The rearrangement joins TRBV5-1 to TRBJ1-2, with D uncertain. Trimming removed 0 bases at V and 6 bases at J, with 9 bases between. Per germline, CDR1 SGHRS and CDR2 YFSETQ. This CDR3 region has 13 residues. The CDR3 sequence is CASSLGNENGYTF. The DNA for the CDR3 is TGCGCCAGCAGCTTGGGTAATGAAAATGGCTACACCTTC.

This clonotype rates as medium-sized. The CDR3 DNA reads TGTGCCAGCAGCTCTTATCGTCGAGGGACTAGCTCCACAGATACGCAGTATTTT. Translating gives CASSSYRRGTSSTDTQYF. This chain connects TRBV28 to TRBJ2-3; 9 bases line up with TRBD2. Losses at the gene ends were 6 bases for V and 2 bases for J; bases not matched to a gene: 15. The CDR3 sequence is 18 residues long. Germline CDR1 MDHEN, CDR2 SYDVKM.

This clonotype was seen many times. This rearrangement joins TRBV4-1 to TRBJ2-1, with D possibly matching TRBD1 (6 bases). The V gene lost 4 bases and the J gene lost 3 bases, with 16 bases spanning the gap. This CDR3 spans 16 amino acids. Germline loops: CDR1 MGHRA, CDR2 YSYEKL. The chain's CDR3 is CASSRWTAEDYNEQFF. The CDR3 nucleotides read TGCGCCAGCAGCCGCTGGACAGCGGAAGACTACAATGAGCAGTTCTTC.

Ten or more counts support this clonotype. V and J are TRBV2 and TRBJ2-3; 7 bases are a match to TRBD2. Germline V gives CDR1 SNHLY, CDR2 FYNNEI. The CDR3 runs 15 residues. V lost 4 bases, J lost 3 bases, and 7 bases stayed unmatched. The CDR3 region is CASSGEGLSTDTQYF. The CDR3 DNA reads TGTGCCAGCAGTGGGGAGGGGCTAAGTACAGATACGCAGTATTTT.

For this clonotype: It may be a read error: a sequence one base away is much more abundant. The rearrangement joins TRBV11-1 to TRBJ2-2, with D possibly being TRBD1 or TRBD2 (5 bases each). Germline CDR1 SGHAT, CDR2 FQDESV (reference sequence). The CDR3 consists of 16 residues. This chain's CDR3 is CASSLSTGPNTAELFF. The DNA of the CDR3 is TGTGCCAGCAGCTTATCGACGGGGCCGAACACCGCGGAGCTGTTTTTT.

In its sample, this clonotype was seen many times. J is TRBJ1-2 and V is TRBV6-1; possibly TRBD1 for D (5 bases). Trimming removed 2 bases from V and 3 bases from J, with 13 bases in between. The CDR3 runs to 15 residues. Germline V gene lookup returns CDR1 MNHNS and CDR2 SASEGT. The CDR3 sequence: CASSELGALDYGYTF. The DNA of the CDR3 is TGTGCCAGCAGTGAACTTGGGGCCCTCGACTATGGCTACACCTTC.

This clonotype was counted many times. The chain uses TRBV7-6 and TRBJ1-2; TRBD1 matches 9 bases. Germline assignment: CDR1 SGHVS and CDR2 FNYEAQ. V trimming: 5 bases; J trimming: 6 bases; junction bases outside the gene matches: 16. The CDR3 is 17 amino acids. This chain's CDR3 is CASSRQVRDRVQDGYTF. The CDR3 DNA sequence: TGTGCCAGCAGCCGCCAAGTGAGGGACAGGGTACAAGATGGCTACACCTTC.

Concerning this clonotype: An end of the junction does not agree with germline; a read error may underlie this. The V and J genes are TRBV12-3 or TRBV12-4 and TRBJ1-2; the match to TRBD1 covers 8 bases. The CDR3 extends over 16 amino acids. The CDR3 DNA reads TGTGCCAGCAGTCGCCCTACAGGGGGGATTAACCATGGCTACACCTTC. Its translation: CASSRPTGGINHGYTF.

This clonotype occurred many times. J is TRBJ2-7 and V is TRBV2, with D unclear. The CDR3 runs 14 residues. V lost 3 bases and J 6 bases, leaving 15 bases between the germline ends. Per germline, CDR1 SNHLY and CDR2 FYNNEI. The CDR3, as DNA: TGTGCCAGCAGTGAGTTGTGGGTAGAAAGCGAGCAGTACTTC. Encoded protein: CASSELWVESEQYF. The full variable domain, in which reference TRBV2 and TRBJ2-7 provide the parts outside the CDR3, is EPEVTQTPSHQVTQMGQEVILRCVPISNHLYFYWYRQILGQKVEFLVSFYNNEISEKSEIFDDQFSVERPDGSNFTLKIRSTKLEDSAMYFCASSELWVESEQYFGPGTRLTVT.

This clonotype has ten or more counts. Here the CDR3 reads CATSDAPGTGVQETQYF. The CDR3 nucleotides read TGTGCCACCAGTGATGCCCCCGGGACAGGGGTTCAAGAGACCCAGTACTTC. V gene TRBV24-1 combines with J gene TRBJ2-5; 10 bases map to TRBD1. The length of the CDR3 is 17 residues. Germline loops: CDR1 KGHDR, CDR2 SFDVKD. The V gene end was trimmed by 3 bases and the J gene end by 2 bases; junction bases not matched to a gene: 8.

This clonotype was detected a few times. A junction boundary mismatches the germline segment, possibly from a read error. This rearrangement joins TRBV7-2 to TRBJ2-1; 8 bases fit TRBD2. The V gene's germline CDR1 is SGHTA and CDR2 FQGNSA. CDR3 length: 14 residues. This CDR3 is CASSLSGGYSEQFF. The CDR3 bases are TGTGCCAGCAGCTTGAGCGGGGGCTACAGTGAGCAGTTCTTC.

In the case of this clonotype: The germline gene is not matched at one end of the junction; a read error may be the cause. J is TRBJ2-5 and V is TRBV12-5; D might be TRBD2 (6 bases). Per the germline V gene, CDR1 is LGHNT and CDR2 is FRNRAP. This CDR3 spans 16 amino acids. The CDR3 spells CAIGLVLGGRRETQYF. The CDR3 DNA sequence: TGTGCTATTGGTTTGGTACTCGGGGGACGGAGAGAGACCCAGTACTTC. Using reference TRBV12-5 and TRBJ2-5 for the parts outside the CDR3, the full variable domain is DARVTQTPRHKVTEMGQEVTMRCQPILGHNTVFWYRQTMMQGLELLAYFRNRAPLDDSGMPKDRFSAEMPDATLATLKIQPSEPRDSAVYFCAIGLVLGGRRETQYFGPGTRLLVL.

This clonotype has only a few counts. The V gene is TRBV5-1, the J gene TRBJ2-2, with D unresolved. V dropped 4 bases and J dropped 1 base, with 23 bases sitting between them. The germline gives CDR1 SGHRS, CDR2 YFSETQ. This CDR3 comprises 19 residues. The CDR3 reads CASSGDVLLVQENTGELFF. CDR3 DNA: TGCGCCAGCAGCGGTGACGTCTTATTGGTGCAGGAGAACACCGGGGAGCTGTTTTTT.

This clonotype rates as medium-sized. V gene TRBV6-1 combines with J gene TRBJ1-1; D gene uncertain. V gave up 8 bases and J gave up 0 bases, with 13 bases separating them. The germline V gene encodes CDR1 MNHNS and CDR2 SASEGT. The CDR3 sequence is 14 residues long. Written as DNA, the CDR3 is TGTGCCAGCTCTCCCAGTCTGGTGAACACTGAAGCTTTCTTT. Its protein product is CASSPSLVNTEAFF.

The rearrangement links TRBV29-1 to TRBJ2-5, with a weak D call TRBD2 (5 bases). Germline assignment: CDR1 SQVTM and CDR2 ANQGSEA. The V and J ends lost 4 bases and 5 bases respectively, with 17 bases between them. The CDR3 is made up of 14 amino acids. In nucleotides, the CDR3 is TGCAGCGTTGTGGGAGTTTTACGGGTTGAGACCCAGTACTTC. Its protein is CSVVGVLRVETQYF.

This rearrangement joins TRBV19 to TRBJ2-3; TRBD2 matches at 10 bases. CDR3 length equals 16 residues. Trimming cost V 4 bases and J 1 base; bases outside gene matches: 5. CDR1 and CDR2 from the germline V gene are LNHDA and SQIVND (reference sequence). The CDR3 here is CASSTGLATGTDTQYF. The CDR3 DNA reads TGTGCCAGTAGTACGGGACTAGCGACGGGCACAGATACGCAGTATTTT.